The 9 T cell receptor beta chains in this list originate from one sample, sequenced in a study of T and B cells in COVID-19 patients. TRB was amplified from roughly 250-500 ng of blood genomic DNA. BIOMED2 TRB-A/B primer pools were used in multiplex TRB PCR. TCRdb reanalysed the multiplex PCR reads using MiXCR and keeps one entry per CDR3 protein. The repertoire holds around 5,100 distinct CDR3 sequences, roughly 27% seen once, with 35% to 45% in the top ten. Sequencing input: blood. Source of these receptors: a human donor with active COVID-19.

By frequency in the sample, this clonotype is medium-sized. The chain uses TRBV18 and TRBJ1-4, with D uncertain. Trimming pared 1 base from V and 3 bases from J, leaving 9 bases between. The CDR3 length is 15 residues. Germline loops: CDR1 KGHSH, CDR2 LQKENI. The CDR3 DNA reads as TGTGCCAGCTCACCACTGGCACAGCCTAATGAAAAACTGTTTTTT. It is translated as CASSPLAQPNEKLFF.

This chain connects TRBV4-3 to TRBJ2-3; weak D call: TRBD1 (6 bases). Trimming shortened V by 10 bases and J by 3 bases, and 17 bases separated the two germline ends. From germline, CDR1 is LGHNA and CDR2 YSLEER. The CDR3 loop spans 14 amino acids. CDR3 nucleotides: TGCGCCACCTCACAGGGTCCAGGTACAGATACGCAGTATTTT. It yields the protein CATSQGPGTDTQYF.

The table lists this clonotype with a count of one. The J gene is TRBJ2-7, the V gene TRBV20-1, with 9 bases fitting TRBD2. V lost 3 bases and J lost 5; bases outside the gene matches: 8. CDR3 length equals 14 residues. Germline V gene sequence: CDR1 DFQATT, CDR2 SNEGSKA (reference sequence). Written as DNA, the CDR3 is TGCAGTGCTAGGGTAGCGGGAGAATTAAACGAGCAGTACTTC. Protein: CSARVAGELNEQYF.

This clonotype appeared a few times. The J gene is TRBJ2-7, the V gene TRBV7-6; D is unresolved. Germline CDR1 reads SGHVS; CDR2 reads FNYEAQ. The CDR3 is 15 residues long. Trimming took off 0 bases at V and 7 bases at J, with 16 bases between the two ends. CDR3 nucleotides: TGTGCCAGCAGCTTAGCGCGGCAGGATCTTCGGGAGCAGTACTTC. Translating gives CASSLARQDLREQYF.

This clonotype is labeled medium-sized. The genes are TRBV6-4 and TRBJ2-1; TRBD1 matches at 7 bases. Germline trimming cut 2 bases from V and 5 bases from J; bases unmatched to any gene: 0. In germline, CDR1 is MRHNA, CDR2 SNTAGT. The CDR3 runs 13 residues. The CDR3 DNA is TGTGCCAGCAGTGACAGGGGGCACAATGAGCAGTTCTTC. It codes for CASSDRGHNEQFF.

This chain connects TRBV4-3 to TRBJ2-1; 9 nucleotides agree with TRBD1. The CDR3 length is 15 residues. Per germline, CDR1 LGHNA and CDR2 YSLEER. Trimming removed 8 bases from V and 6 bases from J; junction bases left unmatched: 11. The CDR3 is CASAEAGTGPNEQFF. The CDR3, as DNA: TGCGCCAGCGCCGAAGCCGGGACAGGGCCCAATGAGCAGTTCTTC.

The chain carries TRBV15 and TRBJ2-6, with D perhaps matching TRBD1 (6 bases). The CDR3 is 16 residues long. V was cut by 11 bases and J by 4 bases, with 21 bases left in between. CDR1 LNHNV and CDR2 YYDKDF come from the germline V gene (reference sequence). The CDR3 loop is CAASLNRAAGANVLTF. For the CDR3, the DNA is TGTGCCGCCTCCCTGAACAGGGCAGCAGGGGCCAACGTCCTGACTTTC. Full variable domain (remainder filled in from reference TRBV15 and TRBJ2-6): DAMVIQNPRYQVTQFGKPVTLSCSQTLNHNVMYWYQQKSSQAPKLLFHYYDKDFNNEADTPDNFQSRRPNTSFCFLDIRSPGLGDTAMYLCAASLNRAAGANVLTFGAGSRLTVL.

By share, this clonotype counts as medium-sized. This chain uses TRBV19 with TRBJ2-7; a weak D match, TRBD1 (6 bases). The CDR3 has 13 amino acids. Trimming removed 9 bases from V and 4 bases from J, with 16 bases in between. The germline V gene encodes CDR1 LNHDA and CDR2 SQIVND (reference sequence). The DNA for the CDR3 is TGTGCCAGCGAGGCGACAGGTGGATACGAGCAGTACTTC. Encoded protein: CASEATGGYEQYF.

The genes are TRBV13 and TRBJ2-3; 13 bases fit TRBD2. The ends lost 5 bases at V and 4 bases at J; junction bases unmatched: 6. In germline, CDR1 is PRHDT, CDR2 FYEKMQ (reference sequence). The CDR3 length is 16 residues. Here the CDR3 DNA reads TGTGCCAGCAGCCATCGACTAGCGGGGGGCCCAGATACGCAGTATTTT. Protein sequence: CASSHRLAGGPDTQYF.